The source of this T cell receptor beta chain is a study of OX40 agonist ivuxolimab in advanced cancers. Study summary: Head and neck, renal cell, melanoma or hepatocellular carcinoma were the cancers that dose-escalation patients had. Patients were over 65% male with ages about 20 to 79, mean about 60.

V lost 4 bases to trimming and J lost 0 bases; unmatched junction nucleotides: 3. This CDR3 is 17 amino acids long. In germline, CDR1 is SGHVS, CDR2 FNYEAQ. Findings of the study overall: Both CD4+ and CD8+ T cell populations in blood had undergone clonal expansion by week 6 at 0.1 to 3.0 mg/kg. Partly responding patients at 0.1-3.0 mg/kg showed some of the smallest clonal expansion.

This table comes from immunoSEQ multiplex PCR, and its TCRdb copy is limited to in-frame clones, with some not included. The sample has over 45,000 clones, approximately 83% seen once; the top ten hold about 1.5%. Notes on this clone: The antigen is not known.

The material was CD4+ or CD8+ T cells sorted from blood, obtained in a trial of the OX40 agonist ivuxolimab. The TCR originated in an adult with an advanced solid tumor such as melanoma, head and neck, liver or kidney cancer. The V gene is TRBV7-6, the J gene TRBJ2-6; 10 bases match TRBD1. The CDR3 spells CASSSRDRGSGANVLTF. CDR3 nucleotide sequence: TGTGCCAGCAGCTCCCGGGACAGGGGCTCTGGGGCCAACGTCCTGACTTTC.